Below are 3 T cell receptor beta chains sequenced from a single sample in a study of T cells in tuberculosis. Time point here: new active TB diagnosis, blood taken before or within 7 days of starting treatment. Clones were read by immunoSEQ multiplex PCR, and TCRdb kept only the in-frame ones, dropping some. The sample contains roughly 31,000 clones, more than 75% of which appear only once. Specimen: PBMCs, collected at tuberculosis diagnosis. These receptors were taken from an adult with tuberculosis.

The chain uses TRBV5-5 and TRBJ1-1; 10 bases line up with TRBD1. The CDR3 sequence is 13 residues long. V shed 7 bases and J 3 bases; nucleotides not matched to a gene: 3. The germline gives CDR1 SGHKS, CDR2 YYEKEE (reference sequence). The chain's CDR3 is CASLGQGDTEAFF. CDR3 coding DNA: TGTGCCAGCTTAGGACAGGGGGACACTGAAGCTTTCTTT.

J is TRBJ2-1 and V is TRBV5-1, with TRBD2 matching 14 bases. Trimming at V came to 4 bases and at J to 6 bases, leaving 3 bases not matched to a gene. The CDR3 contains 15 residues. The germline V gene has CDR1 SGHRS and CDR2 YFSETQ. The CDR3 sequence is CASSAGLAGANEQFF. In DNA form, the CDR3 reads TGCGCCAGCAGCGCGGGACTAGCGGGAGCCAATGAGCAGTTCTTC.

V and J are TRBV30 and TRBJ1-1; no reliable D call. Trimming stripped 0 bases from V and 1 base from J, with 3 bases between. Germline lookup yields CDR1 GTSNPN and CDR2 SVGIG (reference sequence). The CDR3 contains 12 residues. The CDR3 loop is CAWSVGNTEAFF. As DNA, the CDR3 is TGTGCCTGGAGTGTCGGGAACACTGAAGCTTTCTTT.